This TCR beta chain came from a study of T cells in Graves' hyperthyroidism and ophthalmopathy. This clonotype was seen ten or more times. Amplified regions were TCR beta CDR3 sequences from RNA transcripts. The primer set for the first-round RT-PCR of the TCR CDR3 was HTBI. TCRdb redid the calling of the multiplex PCR reads with MiXCR, one entry per CDR3 protein. Among 600,000 or so distinct CDR3 sequences listed, about a sixth were seen once. Uncontrolled infection, other autoimmune disease, pregnancy and lactation each barred patients from inclusion. Using more than 7.5 ml of fresh peripheral blood, PBMCs were prepared. V was clipped by 4 bases and J by 1 base, with 7 bases between them. Per germline, CDR1 ENHRY and CDR2 SYGVKD. This CDR3 comprises 13 residues.

The rearrangement joins TRBV10-3 to TRBJ1-1, with D unclear. What was sequenced was blood. This sequence originates from a woman in her 30s with Graves' hyperthyroidism. The CDR3 DNA is TGTGCCATCAGTGTCGATTCGAACACTGAAGCTTTCTTT. Translating it yields CAISVDSNTEAFF.